This T cell receptor beta chain was identified in a study of patients and donors after allogeneic stem cell transplantation. TCRdb ran MiXCR on the RT-PCR reads and lists one entry per CDR3 protein. The sample holds approximately 170,000 distinct CDR3 sequences, approximately 30% seen once. Only one count was recorded for this clonotype. V was pared by 7 bases and J by 1 base, with 3 bases of the junction left unmatched. The germline V gene encodes CDR1 MNHNS and CDR2 SASEGT. The CDR3 consists of 14 residues. The rearrangement uses TRBV6-1 and TRBJ2-1; 8 bases line up with TRBD2. This clonotype was sampled from a human donor who was either an allogeneic HSCT recipient or a stem cell or donor lymphocyte infusion donor (not recorded which). It is not recorded whose cells these are; they may come from a transplant donor. Sequenced: blood, either unsorted or a sorted T cell fraction (not recorded which). The CDR3 DNA follows: TGTGCCAGCAAGACTAGCGATTCCTACAATGAGCAGTTCTTC. Protein sequence: CASKTSDSYNEQFF.